This T cell receptor (beta chain) was recorded in a study of cytomegalovirus exposure and HLA in healthy donors. Study context: Early released data comprised about 85 million unique TCRs from HLA-typed donors.

From germline, CDR1 is LNHNV and CDR2 YYDKDF (reference sequence). Trimming cost V 3 bases and J 4 bases; bases outside gene matches: 8. The CDR3 totals 16 residues. PCR involved 60 Vbeta and 13 Jbeta primers. Using immunoSEQ multiplex PCR, the repertoire was profiled, and TCRdb retains in-frame clones only, with some absent. The profile shows 130,000 to 150,000 clones, approximately 74% of them singletons. Study outcomes and limitations: Available immune exposure information covered CMV serostatus only. Most CMV-associated TCR beta chains appeared HLA-restricted in a later analysis. An apparent linkage of common viral pathogens to several of the most significant clusters emerged in a later analysis.

This clone has just one count. Its target is unknown. The sample was PBMCs. The gene calls are TRBV15 and TRBJ2-7; 11 nucleotides agree with TRBD1. The clonotype originates from a man between 18 and 35 years old in good health and CMV-seropositive. CDR3 protein: CATSRFAGQGVYEQYF. The CDR3 DNA sequence: TGTGCCACCAGCAGGTTCGCGGGACAGGGGGTATACGAGCAGTACTTC.